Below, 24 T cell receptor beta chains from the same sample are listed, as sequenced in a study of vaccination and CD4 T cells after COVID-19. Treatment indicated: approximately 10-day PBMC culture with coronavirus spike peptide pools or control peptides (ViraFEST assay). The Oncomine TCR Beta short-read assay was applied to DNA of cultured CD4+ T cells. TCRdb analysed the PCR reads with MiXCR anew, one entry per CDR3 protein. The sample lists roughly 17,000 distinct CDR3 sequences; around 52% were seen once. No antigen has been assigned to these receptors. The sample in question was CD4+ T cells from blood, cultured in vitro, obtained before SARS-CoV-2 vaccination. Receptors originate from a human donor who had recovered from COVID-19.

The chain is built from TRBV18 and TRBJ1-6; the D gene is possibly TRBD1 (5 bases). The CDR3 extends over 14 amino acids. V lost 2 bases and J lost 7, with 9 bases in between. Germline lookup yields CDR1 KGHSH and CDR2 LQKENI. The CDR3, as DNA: TGTGCCAGCTCACCAGGGGCCCGGAATTCACCCCTCCACTTT. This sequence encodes CASSPGARNSPLHF. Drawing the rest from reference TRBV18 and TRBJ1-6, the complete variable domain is NAGVMQNPRHLVRRRGQEARLRCSPMKGHSHVYWYRQLPEEGLKFMVYLQKENIIDESGMPKERFSAEFPKEGPSILRIQQVVRGDSAAYFCASSPGARNSPLHFGNGTRLTVT.

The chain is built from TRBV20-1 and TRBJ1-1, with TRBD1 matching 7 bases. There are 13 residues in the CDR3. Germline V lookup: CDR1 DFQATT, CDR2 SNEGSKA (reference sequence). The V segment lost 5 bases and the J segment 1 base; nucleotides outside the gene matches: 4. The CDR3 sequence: CSASGTANTEAFF. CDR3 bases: TGCAGTGCTTCAGGGACAGCGAACACTGAAGCTTTCTTT.

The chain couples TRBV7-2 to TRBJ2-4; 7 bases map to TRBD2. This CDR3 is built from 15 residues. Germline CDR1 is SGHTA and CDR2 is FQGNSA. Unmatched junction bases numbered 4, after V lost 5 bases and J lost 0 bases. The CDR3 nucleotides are TGTGCCAGCAGCCAAGCGGGGCTAGCCAAAAACATTCAGTACTTC. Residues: CASSQAGLAKNIQYF.

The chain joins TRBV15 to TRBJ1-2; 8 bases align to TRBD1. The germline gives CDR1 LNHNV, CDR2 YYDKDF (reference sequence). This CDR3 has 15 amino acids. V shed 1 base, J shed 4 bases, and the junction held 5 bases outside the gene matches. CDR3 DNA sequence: TGTGCCACCAGCAGAGGCTCTCAGGGGGCCTATGGCTACACCTTC. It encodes CATSRGSQGAYGYTF.

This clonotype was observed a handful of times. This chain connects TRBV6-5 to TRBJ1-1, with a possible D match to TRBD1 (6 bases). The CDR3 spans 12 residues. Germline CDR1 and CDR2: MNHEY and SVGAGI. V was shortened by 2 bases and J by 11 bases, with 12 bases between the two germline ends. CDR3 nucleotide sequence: TGTGCCAGCAGTTACAGGGCAGGGGTCGCTTTCTTT. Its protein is CASSYRAGVAFF.

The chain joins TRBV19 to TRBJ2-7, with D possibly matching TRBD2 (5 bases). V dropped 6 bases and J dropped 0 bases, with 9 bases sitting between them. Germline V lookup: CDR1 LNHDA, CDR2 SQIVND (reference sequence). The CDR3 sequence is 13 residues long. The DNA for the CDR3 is TGTGCCAGTAGCCTCGGGAACTCCTACGAGCAGTACTTC. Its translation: CASSLGNSYEQYF. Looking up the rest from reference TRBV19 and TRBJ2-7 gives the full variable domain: DGGITQSPKYLFRKEGQNVTLSCEQNLNHDAMYWYRQDPGQGLRLIYYSQIVNDFQKGDIAEGYSVSREKKESFPLTVTSAQKNPTAFYLCASSLGNSYEQYFGPGTRLTVT.

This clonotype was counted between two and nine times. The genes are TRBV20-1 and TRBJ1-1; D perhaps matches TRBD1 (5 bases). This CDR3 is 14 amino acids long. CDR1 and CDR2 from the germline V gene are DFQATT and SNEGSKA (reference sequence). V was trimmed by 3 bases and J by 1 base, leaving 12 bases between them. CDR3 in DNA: TGCAGTGCTAGGTTTTCAGGGCCGAACACTGAAGCTTTCTTT. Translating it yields CSARFSGPNTEAFF.

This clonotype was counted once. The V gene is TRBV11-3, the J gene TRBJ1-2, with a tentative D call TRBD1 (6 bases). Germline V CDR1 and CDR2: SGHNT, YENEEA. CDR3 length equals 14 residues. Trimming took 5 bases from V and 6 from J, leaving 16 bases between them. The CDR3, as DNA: TGTGCCAGCAGCCTCGGGCCCAGGGGCCATGGCTACACCTTC. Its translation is CASSLGPRGHGYTF. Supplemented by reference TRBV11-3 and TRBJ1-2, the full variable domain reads EAGVVQSPRYKIIEKKQPVAFWCNPISGHNTLYWYLQNLGQGPELLIRYENEEAVDDSQLPKDRFSAERLKGVDSTLKIQPAELGDSAVYLCASSLGPRGHGYTFGSGTRLTVV.

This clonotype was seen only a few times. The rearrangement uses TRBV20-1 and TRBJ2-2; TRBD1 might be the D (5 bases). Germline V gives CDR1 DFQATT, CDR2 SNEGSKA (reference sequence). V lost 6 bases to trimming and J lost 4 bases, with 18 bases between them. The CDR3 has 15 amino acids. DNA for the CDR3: TGCAGTGCCCCCGTCCCTGGCAGGGTCACCGGGGAGCTGTTTTTT. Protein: CSAPVPGRVTGELFF.

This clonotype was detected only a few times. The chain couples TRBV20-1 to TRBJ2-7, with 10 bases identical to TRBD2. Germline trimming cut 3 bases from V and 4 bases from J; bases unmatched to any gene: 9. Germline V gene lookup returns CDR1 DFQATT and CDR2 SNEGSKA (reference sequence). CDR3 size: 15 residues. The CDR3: CSASRSSSGGYEQYF. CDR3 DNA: TGCAGTGCTAGTAGATCGTCTAGCGGGGGATACGAGCAGTACTTC.

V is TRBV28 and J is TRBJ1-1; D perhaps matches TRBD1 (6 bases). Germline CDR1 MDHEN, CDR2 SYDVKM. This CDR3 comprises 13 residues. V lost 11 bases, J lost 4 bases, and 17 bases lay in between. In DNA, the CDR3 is TGTGCCGCTAGGACAGACGAGATCACTGAAGCTTTCTTT. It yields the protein CAARTDEITEAFF.

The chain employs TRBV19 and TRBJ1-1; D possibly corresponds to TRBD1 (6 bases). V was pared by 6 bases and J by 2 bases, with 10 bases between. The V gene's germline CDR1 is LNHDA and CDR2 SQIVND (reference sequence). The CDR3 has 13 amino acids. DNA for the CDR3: TGTGCCAGTAGATTGGGGGCTAACACTGAAGCTTTCTTT. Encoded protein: CASRLGANTEAFF.

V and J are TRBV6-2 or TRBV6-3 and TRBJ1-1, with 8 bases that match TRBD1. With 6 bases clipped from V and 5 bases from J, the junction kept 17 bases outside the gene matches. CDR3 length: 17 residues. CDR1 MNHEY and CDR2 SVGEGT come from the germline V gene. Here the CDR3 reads CASRHGMDRAGRTEAFF. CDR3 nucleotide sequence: TGTGCCAGCAGACATGGGATGGACAGGGCGGGGAGGACTGAAGCTTTCTTT.

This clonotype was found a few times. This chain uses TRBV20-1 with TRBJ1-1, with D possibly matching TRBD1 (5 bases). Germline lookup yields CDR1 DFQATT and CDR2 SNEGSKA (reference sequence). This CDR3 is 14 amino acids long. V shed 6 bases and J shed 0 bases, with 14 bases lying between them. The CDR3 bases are TGCAGTGCCCCAGGGTCCGGGGTGAACACTGAAGCTTTCTTT. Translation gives CSAPGSGVNTEAFF.

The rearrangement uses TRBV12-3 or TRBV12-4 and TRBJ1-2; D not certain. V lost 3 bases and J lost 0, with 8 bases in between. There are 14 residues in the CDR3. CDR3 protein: CASSFTTTNYGYTF. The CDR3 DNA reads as TGTGCCAGCAGTTTTACAACTACTAACTATGGCTACACCTTC.

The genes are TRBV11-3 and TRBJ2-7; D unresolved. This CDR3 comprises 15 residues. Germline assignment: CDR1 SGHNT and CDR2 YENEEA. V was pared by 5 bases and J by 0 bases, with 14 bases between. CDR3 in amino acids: CASSRGRAFSYEQYF. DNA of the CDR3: TGTGCCAGCAGCCGTGGTAGGGCCTTCTCCTACGAGCAGTACTTC.

CDR3 nucleotides: TGTGCCACCAGTGTCGCCCGAGGGGTTTCCGGGGAGCTGTTTTTT. This gives the protein CATSVARGVSGELFF. This sequence joins TRBV24-1 and TRBJ2-2; D is tentatively TRBD1 or TRBD2 (5 bases each). Germline lookup yields CDR1 KGHDR and CDR2 SFDVKD. The CDR3 sequence is 15 residues long. Trimming pared 5 bases from V and 6 bases from J, leaving 15 bases between.

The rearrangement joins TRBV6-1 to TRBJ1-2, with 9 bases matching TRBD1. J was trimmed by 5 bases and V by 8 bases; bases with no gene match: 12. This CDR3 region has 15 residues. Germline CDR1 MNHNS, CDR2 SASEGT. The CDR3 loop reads CASLLRDRVEYGYTF. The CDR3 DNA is TGTGCCAGCCTGCTCCGGGACAGGGTAGAGTATGGCTACACCTTC.

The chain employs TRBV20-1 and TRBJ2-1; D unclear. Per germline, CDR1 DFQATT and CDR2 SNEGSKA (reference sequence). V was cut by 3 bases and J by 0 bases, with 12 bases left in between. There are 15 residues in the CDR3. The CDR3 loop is CSASRLTSSYNEQFF. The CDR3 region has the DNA TGCAGTGCTAGCCGCCTGACGAGCTCCTACAATGAGCAGTTCTTC.

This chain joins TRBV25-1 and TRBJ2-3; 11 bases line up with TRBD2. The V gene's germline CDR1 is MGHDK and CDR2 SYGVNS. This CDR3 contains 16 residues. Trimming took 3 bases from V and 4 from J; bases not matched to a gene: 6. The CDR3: CASSDLLAGGADTQYF. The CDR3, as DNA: TGTGCCAGCAGTGATCTCCTAGCGGGAGGCGCAGATACGCAGTATTTT.

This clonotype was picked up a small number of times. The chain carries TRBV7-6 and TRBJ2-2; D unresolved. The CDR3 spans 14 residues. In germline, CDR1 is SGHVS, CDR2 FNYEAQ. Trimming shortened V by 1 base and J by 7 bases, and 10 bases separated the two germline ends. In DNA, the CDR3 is TGTGCCAGCAGCTTAGGGTCGGCCCGCGGGGAGCTGTTTTTT. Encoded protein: CASSLGSARGELFF. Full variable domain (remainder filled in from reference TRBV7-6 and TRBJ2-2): GAGVSQSPRYKVTKRGQDVALRCDPISGHVSLYWYRQALGQGPEFLTYFNYEAQQDKSGLPNDRFSAERPEGSISTLTIQRTEQRDSAMYRCASSLGSARGELFFGEGSRLTVL.

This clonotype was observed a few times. Here the CDR3 DNA reads TGCAGTGCTAGAGGTGGACAGGGTAGATTAGATCAGCCCCAGCATTTT. This gives the protein CSARGGQGRLDQPQHF. The chain is built from TRBV20-1 and TRBJ1-5, with TRBD1 matching 8 bases. Trimming at V came to 1 base and at J to 5 bases, leaving 10 bases not matched to a gene. Germline V lookup: CDR1 DFQATT, CDR2 SNEGSKA (reference sequence). The CDR3 spans 16 residues.

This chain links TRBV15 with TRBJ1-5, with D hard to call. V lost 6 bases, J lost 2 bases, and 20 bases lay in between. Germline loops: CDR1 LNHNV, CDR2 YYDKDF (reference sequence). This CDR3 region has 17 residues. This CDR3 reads CATRGRISQTGNQPQHF. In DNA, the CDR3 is TGTGCCACCAGAGGAAGGATTTCACAGACGGGCAATCAGCCCCAGCATTTT.

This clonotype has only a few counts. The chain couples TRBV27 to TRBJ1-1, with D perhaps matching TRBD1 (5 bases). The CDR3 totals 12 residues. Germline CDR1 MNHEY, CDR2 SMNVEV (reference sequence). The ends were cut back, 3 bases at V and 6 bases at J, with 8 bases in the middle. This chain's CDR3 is CASSFWGAEAFF. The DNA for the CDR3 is TGTGCCAGCAGTTTCTGGGGGGCTGAAGCTTTCTTT.